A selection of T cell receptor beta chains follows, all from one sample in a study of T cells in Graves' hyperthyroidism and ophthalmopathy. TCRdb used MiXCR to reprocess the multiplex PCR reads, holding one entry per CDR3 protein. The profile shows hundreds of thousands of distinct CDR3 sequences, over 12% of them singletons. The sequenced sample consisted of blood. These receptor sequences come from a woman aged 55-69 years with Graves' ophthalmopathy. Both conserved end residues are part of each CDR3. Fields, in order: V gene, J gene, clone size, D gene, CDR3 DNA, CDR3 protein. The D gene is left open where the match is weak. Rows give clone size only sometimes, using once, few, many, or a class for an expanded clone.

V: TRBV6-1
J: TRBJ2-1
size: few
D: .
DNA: TGTGCCAGCATCCCCGGGACCAGCGGGCCCCGCTGGCAGTTCTTC
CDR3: CASIPGTSGPRWQFF

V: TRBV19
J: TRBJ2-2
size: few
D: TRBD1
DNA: TGTGCCAGTAGGCCGGGACAGGGGACGCTCACGAACACCGGGGAGCTGTTTTTT
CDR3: CASRPGQGTLTNTGELFF

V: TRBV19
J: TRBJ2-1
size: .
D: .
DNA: TGTGCCAGTAGTATTAGCAGTGTGGGGTACTCCTACAATGAGCAGTTCTTC
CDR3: CASSISSVGYSYNEQFF

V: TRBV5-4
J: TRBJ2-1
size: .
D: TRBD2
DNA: TGTGCCAGCAGCCGGGCGGGGGGCAGTGAGCAGTTCTTC
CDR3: CASSRAGGSEQFF

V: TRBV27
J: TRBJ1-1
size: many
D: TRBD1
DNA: TGTGCCAGCAGTTCATTGACAGGGGACACTGAAGCTTTCTTT
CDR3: CASSSLTGDTEAFF

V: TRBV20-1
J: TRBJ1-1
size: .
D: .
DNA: TGCAGTGCTAGCAGGGAGGGGCAATACACTGAAGCTTTCTTT
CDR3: CSASREGQYTEAFF

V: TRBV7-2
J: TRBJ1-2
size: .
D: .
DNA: TGTGCCAGCAGCTTAGATATCGGAAACTATGGCTACACCTTC
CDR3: CASSLDIGNYGYTF

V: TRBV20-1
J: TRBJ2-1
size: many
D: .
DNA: TGCAGTGCTAGAGTAGGGGGAGGACGCTACAATGAGCAGTTCTTC
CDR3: CSARVGGGRYNEQFF

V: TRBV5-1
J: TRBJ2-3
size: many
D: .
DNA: TGCGCCAGCAGCCGCCAATCCGATACGCAGTATTTT
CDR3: CASSRQSDTQYF

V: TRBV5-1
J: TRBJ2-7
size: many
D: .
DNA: TGTGCCAGCAGCTTGGTCGGGGGCTCGGGCGAGCAGTACTTC
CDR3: CASSLVGGSGEQYF

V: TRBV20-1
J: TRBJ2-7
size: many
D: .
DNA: TGCAGTGCGCCCCTGCGGGCCCCCTACGAGCAGTACTTC
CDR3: CSAPLRAPYEQYF

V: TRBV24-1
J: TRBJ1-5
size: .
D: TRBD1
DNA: TGTGCCACCAGTCTGACAGGGACTCAGCCCCAGCATTTT
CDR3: CATSLTGTQPQHF

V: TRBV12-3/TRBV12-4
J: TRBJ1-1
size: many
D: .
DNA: TGTGCCAGCAGTTCCCCAGGGTGGTCCACTGAAGCTTTCTTT
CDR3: CASSSPGWSTEAFF

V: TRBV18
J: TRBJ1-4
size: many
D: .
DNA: TGTGCCAGCTCACCAAGGGATAATGAAAAACTGTTTTTT
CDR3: CASSPRDNEKLFF

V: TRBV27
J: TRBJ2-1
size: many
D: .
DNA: TGTGCCAGCAGCCGGCGCGGAACCTACAATGAGCAGTTCTTC
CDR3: CASSRRGTYNEQFF

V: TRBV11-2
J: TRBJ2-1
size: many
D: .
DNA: TGTGCCAGCAGCGTCAGGGACACGGGAGAGCAGTTCTTC
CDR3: CASSVRDTGEQFF

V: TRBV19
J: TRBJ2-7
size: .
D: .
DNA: TGTGCCAGTAGCAGGACAAGATTCTACGAGCAGTACTTC
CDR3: CASSRTRFYEQYF